The present T cell receptor beta chain was sequenced within a study of CD8 T cells in ankylosing spondylitis. Quantitative 5'-RACE with molecular barcodes generated TCR beta libraries. TCRdb processed the 5' RACE reads anew with MiXCR; each CDR3 protein has one entry. Found here are 300,000 to 350,000 distinct CDR3 sequences, roughly 14% of them singletons; the top ten hold roughly 0.99%. Study outcomes and limitations: The authors reported significant enrichment of disease-linked clones in matched ankylosing spondylitis synovial fluid.

This clonotype has at least ten counts. The target antigen is unknown. CDR3 length equals 12 residues. Trimming pared 5 bases from V and 5 bases from J, leaving 9 bases between. CDR1 is SEHNR, CDR2 FQNEAQ, per germline (reference sequence). The genes are TRBV7-9 and TRBJ2-5; D call uncertain. The sequence came from a male donor with ankylosing spondylitis or in good health (not recorded which). The sample was blood, either unsorted or a sorted T cell fraction (not recorded which). CDR3 bases: TGTGCCAGCAGCCCGAGTGGGGAGACCCAGTACTTC. Its translation: CASSPSGETQYF.